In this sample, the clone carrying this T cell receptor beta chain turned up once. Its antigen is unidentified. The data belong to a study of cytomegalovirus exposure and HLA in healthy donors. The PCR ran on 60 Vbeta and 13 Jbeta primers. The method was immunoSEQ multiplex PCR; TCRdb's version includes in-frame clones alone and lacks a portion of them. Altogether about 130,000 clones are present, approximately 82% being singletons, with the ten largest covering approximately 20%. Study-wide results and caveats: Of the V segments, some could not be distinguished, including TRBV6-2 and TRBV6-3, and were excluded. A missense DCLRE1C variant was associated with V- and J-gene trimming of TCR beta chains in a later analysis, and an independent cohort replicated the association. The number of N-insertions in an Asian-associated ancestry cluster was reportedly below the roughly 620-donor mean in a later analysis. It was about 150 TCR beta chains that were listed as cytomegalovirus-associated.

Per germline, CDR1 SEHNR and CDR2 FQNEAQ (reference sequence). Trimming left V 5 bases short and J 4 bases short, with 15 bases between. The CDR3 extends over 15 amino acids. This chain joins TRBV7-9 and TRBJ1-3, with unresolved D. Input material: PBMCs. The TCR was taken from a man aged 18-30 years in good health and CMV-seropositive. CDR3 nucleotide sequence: TGTGCCAGCAGCCTCGGAGGGCTAGAAGGAAACACCATATATTTT. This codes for CASSLGGLEGNTIYF.